This TCR beta chain came from a study of OX40 agonist ivuxolimab in advanced cancers. Study-wide results and caveats: The antigens recognized by the expanded peripheral T cells, that is their antigen specificity, were not determined.

Trimming took 5 bases from V and 8 from J; bases not matched to a gene: 16. Germline CDR1 reads SEHNR; CDR2 reads FQNEAQ (reference sequence). CDR3 length: 17 amino acids. TCRdb keeps only in-frame clones here, not all; method: immunoSEQ multiplex PCR. Counted here are 70,000 to 85,000 clones, more than 70% occurring once; the ten biggest clones make up roughly 2.1%. On this clone itself: Its target is not known.

The sequencing used CD4+ or CD8+ T cells sorted from blood, collected in a trial of the OX40 agonist ivuxolimab. This TCR was recovered from an adult with an advanced solid tumor such as melanoma, head and neck, liver or kidney cancer. The chain has TRBV7-9 and TRBJ2-1; TRBD2 agrees at 9 bases. The CDR3 region is CASSPLGGSGSLYEQFF. The CDR3 region has the DNA TGTGCCAGCAGCCCCTTGGGTGGTAGCGGGAGTTTATATGAGCAGTTCTTC. The full variable domain, rest sourced from reference TRBV7-9 and TRBJ2-1, is DTGVSQNPRHKITKRGQNVTFRCDPISEHNRLYWYRQTLGQGPEFLTYFQNEAQLEKSRLLSDRFSAERPKGSFSTLEIQRTEQGDSAMYLCASSPLGGSGSLYEQFFGPGTRLTVL.